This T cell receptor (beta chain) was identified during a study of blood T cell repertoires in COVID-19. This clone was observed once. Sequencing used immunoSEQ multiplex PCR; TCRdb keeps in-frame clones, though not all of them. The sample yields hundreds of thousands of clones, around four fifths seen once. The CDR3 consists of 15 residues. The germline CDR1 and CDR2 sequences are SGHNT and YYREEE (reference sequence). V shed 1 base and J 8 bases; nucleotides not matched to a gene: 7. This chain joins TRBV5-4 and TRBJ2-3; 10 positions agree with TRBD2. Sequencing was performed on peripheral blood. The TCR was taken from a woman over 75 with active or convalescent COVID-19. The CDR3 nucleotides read TGTGCCAGCAGCTTGATGTCTAGCGGGGGTGCTACGCAGTATTTT. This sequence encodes CASSLMSSGGATQYF.